One and the same sample provided the 29 T cell receptor beta chains below, sequenced in a study of technical replicates of blood from a handful of donors. Here immunoSEQ multiplex PCR was the method, and the copy in TCRdb shows in-frame clones only, minus some. The table has tens of thousands of clones, roughly 97% seen once. Sequenced sample: T cells isolated from PBMCs. The receptors come from a human donor in good health.

This sequence joins TRBV4-1 and TRBJ2-3, with D tentatively TRBD1 (6 bases). From germline, CDR1 is MGHRA and CDR2 YSYEKL. V was trimmed by 6 bases and J by 4 bases, leaving 14 bases between them. The CDR3 runs to 14 residues. The DNA of the CDR3 is TGCGCCAGCAGACCTCTACAGGGAGCAGATACGCAGTATTTT. Its protein is CASRPLQGADTQYF.

The chain joins TRBV13 to TRBJ1-4; D may be TRBD1 (6 bases). V shed 3 bases and J shed 8 bases, with 13 bases lying between them. Germline CDR1 and CDR2: PRHDT and FYEKMQ (reference sequence). This CDR3 spans 14 amino acids. The CDR3 nucleotides are TGTGCCAGCAGCTTTCGGACAGCGCGGGAAAAACTGTTTTTT. Translation: CASSFRTAREKLFF.

The chain carries TRBV6-5 and TRBJ1-1, with 7 bases that match TRBD1. The germline V gene encodes CDR1 MNHEY and CDR2 SVGAGI. The CDR3 loop spans 13 amino acids. The junction had 5 bases not matched to a gene; V was cut back by 6 bases and J by 4 bases. CDR3: CASRLTGSTEAFF. The CDR3 nucleotides are TGTGCCAGCAGACTGACAGGGTCCACTGAAGCTTTCTTT.

The J gene is TRBJ2-7, the V gene TRBV6-1; D possibly corresponds to TRBD1 (6 bases). V lost 2 bases, J lost 5 bases, and 7 bases lay in between. CDR1 is MNHNS and CDR2 is SASEGT in the germline V gene. This CDR3 is built from 12 residues. The CDR3 DNA is TGTGCCAGCAGTGAACAGGGGAACGAGCAGTACTTC. This encodes CASSEQGNEQYF.

The gene calls are TRBV18 and TRBJ2-1; 9 bases line up with TRBD2. CDR1 KGHSH and CDR2 LQKENI come from the germline V gene. J gave up 7 bases and V 0 bases, and 4 bases lay outside the gene matches. This CDR3 spans 15 amino acids. This chain's CDR3 is CASSPPLAGWNEQFF. The CDR3 DNA is TGTGCCAGCTCACCACCACTAGCGGGTTGGAATGAGCAGTTCTTC.

The chain joins TRBV6-1 to TRBJ1-2, with no clear D. With 4 bases removed from V and 4 bases from J, the gap between germline ends came to 7 bases. Per germline, CDR1 MNHNS and CDR2 SASEGT. This CDR3 region has 12 residues. The CDR3: CASSGGLYGYTF. The CDR3 nucleotides read TGTGCCAGCAGTGGCGGTCTCTATGGCTACACCTTC.

The rearrangement joins TRBV5-1 to TRBJ1-2; 7 nucleotides match TRBD1. There are 15 residues in the CDR3. The V and J ends lost 3 bases and 1 base, in that order; junction bases with no gene match: 6. The germline V gene encodes CDR1 SGHRS and CDR2 YFSETQ. CDR3 DNA: TGCGCCAGCAGCTCCGGACAGGCGATTAACTATGGCTACACCTTC. Its translation is CASSSGQAINYGYTF.

The chain links TRBV29-1 to TRBJ2-1; weak D call: TRBD2 (6 bases). CDR1 and CDR2 (germline): SQVTM, ANQGSEA. The CDR3 totals 14 residues. The V and J ends lost 3 bases and 6 bases respectively, with 15 bases between them. In nucleotides, the CDR3 is TGCAGCGTTGACCCTGGGACGGAGGGCAATGAGCAGTTCTTC. This translates into CSVDPGTEGNEQFF.

This clone was detected once. DNA of the CDR3: TGCGCCAGCAGCCAACATCGAACTAGCGCTGAAAACACCGGGGAGCTGTTTTTT. As protein: CASSQHRTSAENTGELFF. The gene calls are TRBV4-3 and TRBJ2-2; 7 positions agree with TRBD2. The CDR3 loop spans 18 amino acids. With 2 bases clipped from V and 2 bases from J, the junction kept 11 bases outside the gene matches. The germline V gene has CDR1 LGHNA and CDR2 YSLEER.

The chain's CDR3 is CASSLDGEETQYF. In DNA form, the CDR3 reads TGTGCCAGCAGCTTAGACGGAGAAGAGACCCAGTACTTC. J is TRBJ2-5 and V is TRBV11-1, with no clear D. The CDR3 runs 13 residues. In germline, CDR1 is SGHAT, CDR2 FQDESV (reference sequence). Trimming removed 1 base from V and 3 bases from J, with 6 bases in between.

Regarding this clone: Compared with germline, one end of the junction differs, possibly owing to a read error. V gene TRBV4-3 combines with J gene TRBJ2-1; tentative D call: TRBD2 (5 bases). The length of the CDR3 is 17 residues. Germline CDR1 and CDR2: LGHNA and YSLEER. In DNA form, the CDR3 reads TGCGCCACCAGCGAAATCCGCGGGTATAGCTCCTACAATGAGCAGTTCTTC. As protein: CATSEIRGYSSYNEQFF.

The J gene is TRBJ2-1, the V gene TRBV19; TRBD2 is a possible D gene (5 bases). The CDR3 spans 17 residues. Trimming took off 4 bases at V and 9 bases at J, with 25 bases between the two ends. CDR1 LNHDA and CDR2 SQIVND come from the germline V gene (reference sequence). The CDR3 DNA reads as TGTGCCAGTAGTAAAGATCATGGCCGGGAATTGATTGGTGAGCAGTTCTTC. Translating it yields CASSKDHGRELIGEQFF.

The V and J genes are TRBV5-6 and TRBJ2-7; 9 positions match TRBD1. The germline V gene encodes CDR1 SGHDT and CDR2 YYEEEE. The junction had 4 bases not matched to a gene; V was cut back by 4 bases and J by 5 bases. The CDR3 runs 13 residues. The CDR3 nucleotides read TGTGCCAGCAGCCAGGGACAGGGTAACGAGCAGTACTTC. Protein product: CASSQGQGNEQYF. Filled out from reference TRBV5-6 and TRBJ2-7, the complete variable domain reads DAGVTQSPTHLIKTRGQQVTLRCSPKSGHDTVSWYQQALGQGPQFIFQYYEEEERQRGNFPDRFSGHQFPNYSSELNVNALLLGDSALYLCASSQGQGNEQYFGPGTRLTVT.

V usage is TRBV11-2 and J usage is TRBJ1-5; D gene ambiguous. The CDR3 runs 13 residues. Trimming took off 5 bases at V and 5 bases at J, with 10 bases between the two ends. CDR1 and CDR2 (germline): SGHAT, FQNNGV. This CDR3 reads CASSRGWDQPQHF. CDR3 sequence (DNA): TGTGCCAGCAGCCGAGGATGGGATCAGCCCCAGCATTTT. Full variable domain (rest looked up from reference TRBV11-2 and TRBJ1-5): EAGVAQSPRYKIIEKRQSVAFWCNPISGHATLYWYQQILGQGPKLLIQFQNNGVVDDSQLPKDRFSAERLKGVDSTLKIQPAKLEDSAVYLCASSRGWDQPQHFGDGTRLSIL.

J is TRBJ2-5 and V is TRBV19; TRBD1 agrees at 11 bases. Germline CDR1 is LNHDA and CDR2 is SQIVND (reference sequence). This CDR3 comprises 15 residues. After removal of 3 bases from V and 3 bases from J, the junction contained 3 bases not matched to a gene. CDR3 sequence: CASSMRTGGEETQYF. The DNA for the CDR3 is TGTGCCAGTAGTATGAGGACAGGGGGCGAAGAGACCCAGTACTTC.

This clone was found a few times. The V and J genes are TRBV6-1 and TRBJ2-7; 8 nucleotides match TRBD2. Germline-derived CDR1 and CDR2 are MNHNS and SASEGT. After removal of 6 bases from V and 0 bases from J, the junction contained 4 bases not matched to a gene. CDR3 length: 14 residues. The CDR3 protein is CASRLAESSYEQYF. CDR3 nucleotides: TGTGCCAGCAGACTAGCGGAGAGCTCCTACGAGCAGTACTTC.

This chain links TRBV4-2 with TRBJ2-1; weak D call: TRBD1 (6 bases). Germline V gene lookup returns CDR1 LGHNA and CDR2 YNFKEQ. Trimming left V 2 bases short and J 8 bases short, with 13 bases between. This CDR3 is 14 amino acids long. As DNA, the CDR3 is TGTGCCAGCAGCCAACTACAGGGATACGATGAGCAGTTCTTC. It codes for CASSQLQGYDEQFF.

V and J are TRBV7-3 and TRBJ1-1, with no clear D. V dropped 5 bases and J dropped 2 bases, with 12 bases sitting between them. This CDR3 has 14 residues. Per germline, CDR1 SGHTA and CDR2 FQGTGA. In DNA form, the CDR3 reads TGTGCCAGCAGCCCCGGGAAGGGAAACACTGAAGCTTTCTTT. Its translation: CASSPGKGNTEAFF.

The chain employs TRBV4-2 and TRBJ2-1; D gene unclear. Trimming removed 1 base from V and 9 bases from J, with 10 bases in between. The CDR3 has 13 amino acids. The germline gives CDR1 LGHNA, CDR2 YNFKEQ. In nucleotides, the CDR3 is TGTGCCAGCAGCCAAGTAATTGTCGGTGAGCAGTTCTTC. Protein: CASSQVIVGEQFF.

The rearrangement links TRBV9 to TRBJ2-7, with 14 bases aligning to TRBD2. The CDR3 is made up of 16 amino acids. V gave up 0 bases and J gave up 5 bases; unmatched junction bases: 4. Germline V gene lookup returns CDR1 SGDLS and CDR2 YYNGEE. CDR3 in DNA: TGTGCCAGCAGCGTAGAAGGGACTAGCGGGAGCAACGAGCAGTACTTC. Translation: CASSVEGTSGSNEQYF.

The chain employs TRBV5-1 and TRBJ1-2, with unresolved D. Germline V gives CDR1 SGHRS, CDR2 YFSETQ. The CDR3 contains 13 residues. Deletions cut 4 bases from V and 8 bases from J, with 15 bases between. CDR3 residues: CASSPILNQGYTF. The CDR3 nucleotides are TGCGCCAGCAGCCCGATTCTCAACCAGGGCTACACCTTC.

The rearrangement uses TRBV9 and TRBJ1-1; D gene ambiguous. CDR3 length: 13 residues. Per germline, CDR1 SGDLS and CDR2 YYNGEE. V lost 0 bases and J lost 0, with 3 bases in between. As DNA, the CDR3 is TGTGCCAGCAGCGTAGCCGTGAACACTGAAGCTTTCTTT. It translates to CASSVAVNTEAFF.

V and J are TRBV7-9 and TRBJ2-5; 7 bases align to TRBD2. The CDR3 is made up of 14 amino acids. From germline, CDR1 is SEHNR and CDR2 FQNEAQ (reference sequence). Trimming took 0 bases from V and 4 from J; bases not matched to a gene: 2. The CDR3 loop reads CASSLAGGPETQYF. The CDR3 DNA sequence: TGTGCCAGCAGCTTAGCGGGAGGGCCAGAGACCCAGTACTTC.

The chain has TRBV9 and TRBJ2-1, with 7 positions matching TRBD2. V lost 8 bases to trimming and J lost 2 bases; unmatched junction nucleotides: 7. Germline V gene sequence: CDR1 SGDLS, CDR2 YYNGEE. There are 14 residues in the CDR3. CDR3 nucleotides: TGTGCCAGGGCCGATGGGAGGGCCTACAATGAGCAGTTCTTC. Protein: CARADGRAYNEQFF.

This sequence joins TRBV28 and TRBJ2-7; 9 bases match TRBD2. CDR3 length: 14 residues. With V trimmed by 2 bases and J by 4 bases, 3 bases remained unmatched. CDR1 MDHEN and CDR2 SYDVKM come from the germline V gene. CDR3: CASSLGLAGYEQYF. For the CDR3, the DNA is TGTGCCAGCAGTTTAGGTCTAGCGGGATACGAGCAGTACTTC.

J is TRBJ2-1 and V is TRBV6-5, with D tentatively TRBD2 (5 bases). The CDR3 extends over 15 amino acids. Germline CDR1 is MNHEY and CDR2 is SVGAGI. Between the trimmed V and J ends, which lost 0 bases and 8 bases, there was a span of 14 bases. The CDR3 DNA sequence: TGTGCCAGCAGTTACTCGGGAGAGGGTAGCGATGAGCAGTTCTTC. Translated, it gives CASSYSGEGSDEQFF.

The J gene is TRBJ2-2, the V gene TRBV5-1, with TRBD1 identical over 9 bases. With V trimmed by 6 bases and J by 1 base, 4 bases remained unmatched. Germline assignment: CDR1 SGHRS and CDR2 YFSETQ. The CDR3 runs to 15 residues. The CDR3: CASTRTGENTGELFF. The CDR3 DNA is TGCGCCAGCACCCGGACAGGGGAGAACACCGGGGAGCTGTTTTTT.

This clone was detected once. This chain joins TRBV20-1 and TRBJ2-7; D possibly corresponds to TRBD1 (7 bases). The germline V and J ends were trimmed by 5 bases and 6 bases, with 11 bases remaining between them. The CDR3 has 11 amino acids. Germline V gene data show CDR1 as DFQATT and CDR2 as SNEGSKA (reference sequence). CDR3 loop: CSASQGGEQYF. DNA for the CDR3: TGCAGTGCTTCGCAGGGGGGCGAGCAGTACTTC.

The DNA of the CDR3 is TGTGCCACCAGAGGGGACAGAAACTATGGCTACACCTTC. This translates into CATRGDRNYGYTF. The chain combines TRBV10-3 with TRBJ1-2; 7 nucleotides match TRBD1. The CDR3 loop spans 13 amino acids. J lost 2 bases, V lost 10 bases, and 7 bases had no gene match. Germline V CDR1 and CDR2: ENHRY, SYGVKD.